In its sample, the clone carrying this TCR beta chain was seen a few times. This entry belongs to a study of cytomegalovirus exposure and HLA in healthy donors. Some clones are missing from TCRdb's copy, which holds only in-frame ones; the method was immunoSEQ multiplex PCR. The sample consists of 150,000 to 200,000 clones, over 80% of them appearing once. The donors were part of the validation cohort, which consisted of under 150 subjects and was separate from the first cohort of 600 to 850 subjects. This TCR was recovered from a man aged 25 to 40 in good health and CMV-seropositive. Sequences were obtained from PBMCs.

CDR3 DNA: TGTGCCAGCAGTTCGAACAGGGGTCGGGGCTACACCTTC. This translates into CASSSNRGRGYTF. The gene calls are TRBV6-5 and TRBJ1-2, with 7 bases lining up with TRBD1. This CDR3 region has 13 residues. Unmatched junction bases numbered 7, after V lost 4 bases and J lost 8 bases. From germline, CDR1 is MNHEY and CDR2 SVGAGI.